These 27 T cell receptor beta chains were all obtained from the same sample, sequenced in a study of T-cell reconstitution after alpha-beta-depleted transplantation in children. For TCRbeta, the library was prepared with unique molecular identifiers. TCRdb called the PCR reads again in MiXCR, with one record for every CDR3 protein. Of hundreds of thousands of distinct CDR3 sequences in the sample, around 9.9% are singletons; the top ten hold 28%. This material consisted of PBMCs, taken before TCRalphabeta/CD19-depleted stem cell transplant. Source of these receptors: a child younger than two with acute myeloid leukemia, due to receive a stem cell transplant.

The chain recombines TRBV7-8 with TRBJ1-5, with TRBD1 as a possible D gene (6 bases). This CDR3 comprises 17 residues. Trimming left V 4 bases short and J 4 bases short, with 20 bases between. Germline V CDR1 and CDR2: SGHVS, FQNEAQ. The CDR3, as DNA: TGTGCCAGCAGCTCTTACGCGGGGGGCGGCTCTAATCAGCCCCAGCATTTT. Its translation: CASSSYAGGGSNQPQHF.

Many counts were recorded for this clonotype. The chain carries TRBV20-1 and TRBJ2-1; 8 bases are shared with TRBD2. Losses at the gene ends were 4 bases for V and 7 bases for J; bases not matched to a gene: 15. CDR1 is DFQATT and CDR2 is SNEGSKA in the germline V gene (reference sequence). The CDR3 consists of 16 residues. This CDR3 reads CSATWGYGRAENEQFF. Here the CDR3 DNA reads TGCAGTGCTACCTGGGGTTACGGGAGGGCGGAAAATGAGCAGTTCTTC.

This clonotype showed up many times. This chain links TRBV5-1 with TRBJ2-1, with 13 positions matching TRBD2. The CDR3 consists of 15 residues. Looked up from germline, CDR1 is SGHRS and CDR2 is YFSETQ. V trimming: 8 bases; J trimming: 8 bases; junction bases outside the gene matches: 10. The CDR3 DNA is TGCGCCAGTCTCGGAACTAGCGGGGGGGCACATGAGCAGTTCTTC. This sequence encodes CASLGTSGGAHEQFF. Full variable domain (outside the CDR3, taken from reference TRBV5-1 and TRBJ2-1): KAGVTQTPRYLIKTRGQQVTLSCSPISGHRSVSWYQQTPGQGLQFLFEYFSETQRNKGNFPGRFSGRQFSNSRSEMNVSTLELGDSALYLCASLGTSGGAHEQFFGPGTRLTVL.

This clonotype was seen repeatedly, ten times or more. The chain has TRBV4-2 and TRBJ2-7, with TRBD2 as a possible D gene (6 bases). The CDR3 has 15 amino acids. Germline V gene sequence: CDR1 LGHNA, CDR2 YNFKEQ. The germline V and J ends were trimmed by 1 base and 0 bases, with 10 bases remaining between them. The CDR3 bases are TGTGCCAGCAGCCAAGTGGCCGGGAGCTCCTACGAGCAGTACTTC. Amino acids: CASSQVAGSSYEQYF.

At least ten counts were recorded for this clonotype. V is TRBV20-1 and J is TRBJ2-2, with TRBD1 identical over 8 bases. V was clipped by 4 bases and J by 6 bases; unmatched bases: 7. Germline-derived CDR1 and CDR2 are DFQATT and SNEGSKA (reference sequence). The CDR3 length is 14 residues. The CDR3 bases are TGCAGTGCTACGGACAGGGAGTGGTCCGGGGAGCTGTTTTTT. Translation: CSATDREWSGELFF.

This clonotype has more than one count but fewer than ten. The chain couples TRBV28 to TRBJ2-5; D is unclear. The V and J ends lost 9 bases and 1 base respectively, with 12 bases between them. The CDR3 totals 13 residues. From germline, CDR1 is MDHEN and CDR2 SYDVKM. Here the CDR3 reads CARSPGLQETQYF. The CDR3 coding sequence is TGTGCCAGGAGCCCCGGGCTCCAAGAGACCCAGTACTTC.

The sample holds many counts of this clonotype. The chain carries TRBV5-1 and TRBJ2-7, with D possibly being TRBD2 (6 bases). The CDR3 runs to 14 residues. Trimming stripped 4 bases from V and 6 bases from J, with 17 bases between. Germline-derived CDR1 and CDR2 are SGHRS and YFSETQ. The CDR3 coding sequence is TGCGCCAGCAGCCGTTGGGTGGGAGGAATCGAGCAGTACTTC. Its protein is CASSRWVGGIEQYF. The variable domain in full, with the rest retrieved from reference TRBV5-1 and TRBJ2-7, is KAGVTQTPRYLIKTRGQQVTLSCSPISGHRSVSWYQQTPGQGLQFLFEYFSETQRNKGNFPGRFSGRQFSNSRSEMNVSTLELGDSALYLCASSRWVGGIEQYFGPGTRLTVT.

This clonotype came up many times. V and J are TRBV7-2 and TRBJ2-7; TRBD2 aligns across 14 bases. With 8 bases clipped from V and 9 bases from J, the junction kept 6 bases outside the gene matches. Per germline, CDR1 SGHTA and CDR2 FQGNSA. The CDR3 extends over 13 amino acids. CDR3 residues: CASATSGRAGQYF. In DNA form, the CDR3 reads TGTGCCAGCGCGACTAGCGGGAGGGCCGGGCAGTACTTC.

Regarding this clonotype: One end of the junction does not line up with germline, which may come from a read error. The chain uses TRBV28 and TRBJ2-4, with TRBD2 matching 8 bases. This CDR3 has 18 amino acids. The germline CDR1 and CDR2 sequences are MDHEN and SYDVKM. CDR3 sequence: CASSFKVGREAAKNIRYF. The CDR3 bases are TGTGCCAGCAGTTTTAAGGTTGGGCGGGAGGCAGCCAAAAACATTCGGTACTTC.

There are many counts of this clonotype. The rearrangement links TRBV20-1 to TRBJ2-5; tentative D call: TRBD2 (6 bases). The V end lost 6 bases, the J end lost 5 bases, and 19 bases lay between the germline ends. CDR1 is DFQATT, CDR2 SNEGSKA, per germline (reference sequence). CDR3 length: 14 amino acids. The CDR3 DNA reads as TGCAGTGCGATAGGGGTCGGGAGAAAGGAGACCCAGTACTTC. It yields the protein CSAIGVGRKETQYF.

This clonotype was recorded many times. The chain combines TRBV9 with TRBJ1-6, with unresolved D. Trimming pared 3 bases from V and 7 bases from J, leaving 14 bases between. In germline, CDR1 is SGDLS, CDR2 YYNGEE. The CDR3 is 15 residues long. The DNA for the CDR3 is TGTGCCAGCAGCGCGGGATCGGGCAAAAATTCACCCCTCCACTTT. Protein: CASSAGSGKNSPLHF.

This clonotype was counted ten times or more. The V gene is TRBV7-9, the J gene TRBJ2-7; D is undetermined. Germline V gives CDR1 SEHNR, CDR2 FQNEAQ (reference sequence). V lost 2 bases and J 1 base, leaving 9 bases between the germline ends. This CDR3 has 14 amino acids. CDR3 region: CASSLKGGSYEQYF. The CDR3 region has the DNA TGTGCCAGCAGCTTAAAGGGCGGATCCTACGAGCAGTACTTC.

CDR3 loop: CASSYTVDYGYTF. The CDR3 coding sequence is TGTGCCAGCAGTTACACCGTAGATTATGGCTACACCTTC. The rearrangement joins TRBV6-6 to TRBJ1-2; no clear D gene. V lost 2 bases, J lost 5 bases, and 9 bases lay in between. This CDR3 is 13 amino acids long. Germline V gives CDR1 MNHNY, CDR2 SVGAGI (reference sequence).

J is TRBJ2-7 and V is TRBV10-2; 12 positions match TRBD2. The V and J ends lost 2 bases and 2 bases, in that order; junction bases with no gene match: 4. Germline lookup yields CDR1 WSHSY and CDR2 SAAADI. The CDR3 is 16 residues long. CDR3 sequence (DNA): TGCGCCAGCAGTGAGCCAGGACTAGCGGGAACCTACGAGCAGTACTTC. Protein sequence: CASSEPGLAGTYEQYF.

J is TRBJ1-5 and V is TRBV12-3 or TRBV12-4; no firm D call. This CDR3 is built from 12 residues. V was cut by 6 bases and J by 6 bases, with 9 bases left in between. The CDR3 DNA follows: TGTGCCAGCAGATCTGGTAGTCAGCCCCAGCATTTT. This encodes CASRSGSQPQHF.

Ten or more counts support this clonotype. The chain couples TRBV7-2 to TRBJ2-2; no firm D call. V dropped 3 bases and J dropped 6 bases, with 8 bases sitting between them. Germline CDR1 SGHTA, CDR2 FQGNSA. This CDR3 has 13 residues. Here the CDR3 DNA reads TGTGCCAGCAGCTTCACTCCATCCGGGGAGCTGTTTTTT. As protein: CASSFTPSGELFF.

The J gene is TRBJ2-1, the V gene TRBV21-1. TRBV21-1 is an annotated pseudogene. The CDR3 sequence is 15 residues long. The CDR3 here is CASSKALGGGNEQFF. The CDR3 DNA is TGTGCCAGCAGCAAAGCGCTCGGCGGCGGAAATGAGCAGTTCTTC.

Ten or more counts support this clonotype. The chain employs TRBV12-3 or TRBV12-4 and TRBJ1-5; maybe TRBD1 (6 bases). The CDR3 loop spans 14 amino acids. V lost 6 bases to trimming and J lost 5 bases, with 14 bases between them. The CDR3 nucleotides are TGTGCCAGCAGGGCGGGACAACGGCATCAGCCCCAGCATTTT. Translation gives CASRAGQRHQPQHF.

Of note for this clonotype: A read error is possible here, since a much larger clone lies one base away. This chain links TRBV3-1 with TRBJ2-1; 7 bases align to TRBD1. The CDR3 length is 18 residues. Germline V gene data show CDR1 as LGHDT and CDR2 as YNNKEL (reference sequence). CDR3 DNA: TGTGCCAGCACCCAAGATAGGTGGCCGGGACAGATCTACAATGAGCAGTTCTTC. Protein product: CASTQDRWPGQIYNEQFF.

As regards this clonotype: Mismatch with germline at one junction end may stem from a read error. J is TRBJ1-2 and V is TRBV2, with D perhaps TRBD1 (5 bases). The V gene's germline CDR1 is SNHLY and CDR2 FYNNEI. The length of the CDR3 is 14 residues. CDR3 in amino acids: CASSVNRRVYVYTF. CDR3 nucleotide sequence: TGTGCCAGCAGTGTAAACAGGCGGGTCTATGTCTACACCTTC.

This clonotype was detected many times. The rearrangement links TRBV20-1 to TRBJ2-7; weak D call: TRBD1 (6 bases). V was trimmed by 6 bases and J by 5 bases, leaving 14 bases between them. Germline V gives CDR1 DFQATT, CDR2 SNEGSKA (reference sequence). The CDR3 spans 12 residues. CDR3 loop: CSAAGDHHEQYF. CDR3 sequence (DNA): TGCAGTGCCGCAGGGGATCACCACGAGCAGTACTTC.

In this sample, this clonotype turned up many times. The gene calls are TRBV5-5 and TRBJ2-3; perhaps TRBD2 as D (5 bases). CDR1 and CDR2 (germline): SGHKS, YYEKEE (reference sequence). The V gene lost 4 bases and the J gene lost 7 bases, with 13 bases spanning the gap. The CDR3 covers 13 residues. The CDR3 protein is CASSPLTGNTQYF. CDR3 DNA sequence: TGTGCCAGCAGCCCCCTGACCGGGAATACGCAGTATTTT.

This clonotype has at least ten counts. This CDR3 reads CASSLGQGNTIYF. Written as DNA, the CDR3 is TGTGCCAGCAGCTTGGGACAGGGAAACACCATATATTTT. V is TRBV7-2 and J is TRBJ1-3; 7 bases are a match to TRBD1. J lost 4 bases, V lost 3 bases, and 0 bases had no gene match. The CDR3 is 13 residues long. In germline, CDR1 is SGHTA, CDR2 FQGNSA.

The table lists this clonotype with many counts. The chain recombines TRBV6-1 with TRBJ1-1; tentative D call: TRBD1 (5 bases). V was shortened by 2 bases and J by 5 bases, with 9 bases between the two germline ends. Germline loops: CDR1 MNHNS, CDR2 SASEGT. This CDR3 spans 13 amino acids. The CDR3 coding sequence is TGTGCCAGCAGTGAATTAGGGACGACTGAAGCTTTCTTT. Amino acids: CASSELGTTEAFF.

This clonotype was seen repeatedly, ten times or more. The J gene is TRBJ1-5, the V gene TRBV7-2; D is unclear. Germline V CDR1 and CDR2: SGHTA, FQGNSA. The CDR3 is made up of 14 amino acids. V was pared by 1 base and J by 6 bases, with 10 bases between. The chain's CDR3 is CASSLGGSSQPQHF. CDR3 DNA sequence: TGTGCCAGCAGCTTAGGAGGGAGTAGTCAGCCCCAGCATTTT.

The genes are TRBV2 and TRBJ2-3; TRBD2 matches 7 bases. Germline V gene sequence: CDR1 SNHLY, CDR2 FYNNEI. Trimming took 10 bases from V and 0 from J; bases not matched to a gene: 7. The CDR3 contains 14 residues. The CDR3 protein is CAIQGRASTDTQYF. Written as DNA, the CDR3 is TGTGCCATCCAAGGGAGGGCAAGCACAGATACGCAGTATTTT.

This clonotype was found many times. The genes are TRBV5-1 and TRBJ1-1; D is undetermined. Germline loops: CDR1 SGHRS, CDR2 YFSETQ. The CDR3 consists of 14 residues. Trimming took off 1 base at V and 0 bases at J, with 7 bases between the two ends. CDR3 residues: CASSLSTLNTEAFF. The CDR3, as DNA: TGCGCCAGCAGCTTGAGCACCTTGAACACTGAAGCTTTCTTT.